These T cell receptor beta chains were read from a single sample in a study of PD-1 blockade in classical Hodgkin lymphoma. TCRdb's table, derived via immunoSEQ multiplex PCR, lists solely in-frame clones and lacks some. This sample yields some 16,000 clones, of which 75% to 90% are seen a single time; over 30% belongs to the top ten. Sequenced material: peripheral blood mononuclear cells (PBMCs), taken before the second cycle of nivolumab. The receptors were gathered from a human donor with classical Hodgkin lymphoma. Both conserved end residues are part of each CDR3. Each record gives: D gene, V gene, J gene, CDR3 DNA, CDR3 protein. The D gene is left open where the match is weak.

.	TRBV7-3	TRBJ2-1	TGTGCCAGCAGCTTAAAGGGCAGGAGCTCCTACAATGAGCAGTTCTTC	CASSLKGRSSYNEQFF
.	TRBV30	TRBJ1-1	TGTGCAATAGGTAGGGAAGGGAATCGGATGAACACTGAAGCTTTCTTT	CAIGREGNRMNTEAFF
.	TRBV19	TRBJ1-3	TGTGCCAGTAGTATTCCCCGGACAACTGGAAACACCATATATTTT	CASSIPRTTGNTIYF
.	TRBV18	TRBJ2-1	TGTGCCAGCTCCGGACGATTGAATGAGCAGTTCTTC	CASSGRLNEQFF
.	TRBV19	TRBJ1-1	TGTGCCAGTAGGCCGAGGAGTTCGGAAGCTTTCTTT	CASRPRSSEAFF
TRBD1	TRBV15	TRBJ2-1	TGTGCCACCAGCAGTGACAGGGGAACCTACAATGAGCAGTTCTTC	CATSSDRGTYNEQFF
.	TRBV11-2	TRBJ1-1	TGTGCCAGCAGTAAAACGGGAACAGGGCCCACTGAAGCTTTCTTT	CASSKTGTGPTEAFF
TRBD1	TRBV10-1	TRBJ1-4	TGCGCCAGCACTAGCCCCCAGACAGGGACAACTAATGAAAAACTGTTTTTT	CASTSPQTGTTNEKLFF
.	TRBV18	TRBJ2-5	TGTGCCAGCTCACCCGTCGCGGGTGCTCAAGAGACCCAGTACTTC	CASSPVAGAQETQYF
.	TRBV27	TRBJ2-1	TGTGCCAGCAGTACCTGGGACGCCCAAAAGGACAATGAGCAGTTCTTC	CASSTWDAQKDNEQFF
TRBD1	TRBV6-5	TRBJ2-7	TGTGCCAGCAGTCCCCGGGACAGGTACGGTAGCGAGCAGTACTTC	CASSPRDRYGSEQYF